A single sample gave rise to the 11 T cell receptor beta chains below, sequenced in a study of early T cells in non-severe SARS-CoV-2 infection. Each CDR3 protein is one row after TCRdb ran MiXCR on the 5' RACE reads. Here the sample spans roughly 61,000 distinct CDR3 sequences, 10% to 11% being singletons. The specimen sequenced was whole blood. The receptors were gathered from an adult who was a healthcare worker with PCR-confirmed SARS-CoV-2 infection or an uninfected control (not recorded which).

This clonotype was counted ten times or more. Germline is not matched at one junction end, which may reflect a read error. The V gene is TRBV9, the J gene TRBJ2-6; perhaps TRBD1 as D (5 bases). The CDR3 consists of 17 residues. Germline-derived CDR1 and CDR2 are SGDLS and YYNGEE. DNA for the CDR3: TGTGCCAGCAGTGTAGGTGGGGCCGTGACTGGGGCCAACGTCCTGACTTTC. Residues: CASSVGGAVTGANVLTF.

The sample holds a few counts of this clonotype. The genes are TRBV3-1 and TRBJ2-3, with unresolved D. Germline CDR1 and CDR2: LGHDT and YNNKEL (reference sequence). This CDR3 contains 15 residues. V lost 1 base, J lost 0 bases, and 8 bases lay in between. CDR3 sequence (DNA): TGTGCCAGCAGCCAAGCGGGCACTAGCACAGATACGCAGTATTTT. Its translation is CASSQAGTSTDTQYF.

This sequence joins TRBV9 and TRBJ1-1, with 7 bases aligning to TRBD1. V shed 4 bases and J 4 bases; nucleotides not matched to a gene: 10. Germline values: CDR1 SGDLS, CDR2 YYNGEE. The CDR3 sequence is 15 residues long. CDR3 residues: CASSPRQGGGTEAFF. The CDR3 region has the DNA TGTGCCAGCAGCCCCCGACAGGGAGGGGGCACTGAAGCTTTCTTT. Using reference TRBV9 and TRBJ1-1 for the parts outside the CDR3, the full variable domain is DSGVTQTPKHLITATGQRVTLRCSPRSGDLSVYWYQQSLDQGLQFLIQYYNGEERAKGNILERFSAQQFPDLHSELNLSSLELGDSALYFCASSPRQGGGTEAFFGQGTRLTVV.

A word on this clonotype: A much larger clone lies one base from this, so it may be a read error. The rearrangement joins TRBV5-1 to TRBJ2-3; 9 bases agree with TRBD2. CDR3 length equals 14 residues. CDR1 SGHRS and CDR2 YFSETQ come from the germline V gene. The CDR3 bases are TGCGCCAGCAGCCCGAGGGTAGCGGGGGAGACGCATTATTTT. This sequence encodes CASSPRVAGETHYF.

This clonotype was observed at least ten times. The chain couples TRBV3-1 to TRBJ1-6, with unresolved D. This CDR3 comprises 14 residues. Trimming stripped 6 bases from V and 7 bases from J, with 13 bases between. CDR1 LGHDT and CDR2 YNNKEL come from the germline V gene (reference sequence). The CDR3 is CASRRARSNSPLHF. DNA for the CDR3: TGTGCCAGCAGGAGAGCCAGGTCGAATTCACCCCTCCACTTT.

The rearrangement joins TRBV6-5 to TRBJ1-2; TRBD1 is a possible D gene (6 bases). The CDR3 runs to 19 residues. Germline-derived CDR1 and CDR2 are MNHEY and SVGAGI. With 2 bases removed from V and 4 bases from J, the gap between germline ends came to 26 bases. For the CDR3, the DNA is TGTGCCAGCAGTTACCGGGGCCCTACTCGCCAGGGGTCCCCCTATGGCTACACCTTC. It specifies CASSYRGPTRQGSPYGYTF.

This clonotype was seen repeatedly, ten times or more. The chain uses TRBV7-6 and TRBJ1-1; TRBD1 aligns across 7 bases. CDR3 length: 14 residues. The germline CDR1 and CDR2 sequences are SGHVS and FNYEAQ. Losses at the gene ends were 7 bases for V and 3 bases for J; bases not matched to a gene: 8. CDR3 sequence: CASTIGQADTEAFF. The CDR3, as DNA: TGTGCCAGCACTATTGGACAGGCGGACACTGAAGCTTTCTTT.

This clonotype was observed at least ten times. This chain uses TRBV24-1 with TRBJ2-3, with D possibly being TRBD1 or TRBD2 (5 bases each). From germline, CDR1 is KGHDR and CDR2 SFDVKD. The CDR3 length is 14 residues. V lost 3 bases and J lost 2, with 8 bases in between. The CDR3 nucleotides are TGTGCCACCAGTGATCCGGGGCCCACAGATACGCAGTATTTT. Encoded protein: CATSDPGPTDTQYF.

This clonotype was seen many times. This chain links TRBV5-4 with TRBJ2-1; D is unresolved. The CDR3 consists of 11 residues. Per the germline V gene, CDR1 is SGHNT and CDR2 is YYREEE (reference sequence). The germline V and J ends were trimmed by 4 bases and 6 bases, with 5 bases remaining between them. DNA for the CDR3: TGTGCCAGCAGCCTACGCAATGAGCAGTTCTTC. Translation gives CASSLRNEQFF.

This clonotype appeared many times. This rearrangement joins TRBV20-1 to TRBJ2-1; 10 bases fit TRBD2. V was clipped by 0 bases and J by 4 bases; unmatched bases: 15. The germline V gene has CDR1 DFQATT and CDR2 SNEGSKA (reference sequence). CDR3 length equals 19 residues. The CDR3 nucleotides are TGCAGTGCTAGAGATTCAGCCAGCGGGGGGGCCCGTGGTTACAATGAGCAGTTCTTC. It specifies CSARDSASGGARGYNEQFF.

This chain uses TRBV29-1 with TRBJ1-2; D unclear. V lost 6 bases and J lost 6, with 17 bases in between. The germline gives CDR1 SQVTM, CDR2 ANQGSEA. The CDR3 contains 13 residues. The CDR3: CSVSLQVVDGYTF. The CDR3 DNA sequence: TGCAGCGTGAGCCTCCAGGTAGTGGATGGCTACACCTTC.